This is a list of T cell receptor beta chains from one sample in a study of T-cell memory formation after mild COVID-19. TCRdb re-called the 5' RACE reads with MiXCR, one entry per CDR3 protein. The table has 110,000 or so distinct CDR3 sequences, roughly a sixth seen once; the top ten hold less than 6.5%. The source material was PBMCs or a T cell subset sorted from them (not recorded which). The receptors were sampled from a man between 18 and 29 years old who had mild COVID-19 (a few samples of this study predate the infection). Cell type and time point are not known. Each CDR3 is given with its conserved first and last residue. D genes are given only for firm matches. Clone size is not always given. Where it is, it says once, few, many or a class for expanded clones.

CDR3 DNA: TGTGCCAGCAGCTTCCCCCAGGGGACCCTTGACACCTTC
CDR3 protein: CASSFPQGTLDTF
D gene: -
V gene: TRBV7-2
J gene: TRBJ1-2
clone size: -

CDR3 DNA: TGTGCCAGCAGCCCTCGCGGGGGGCACCTCCACTTT
CDR3 protein: CASSPRGGHLHF
D gene: -
V gene: TRBV6-1
J gene: TRBJ1-6
clone size: few

CDR3 DNA: TGCGCCAGCAGCTCTCGGACCGGGACAGACTATGGCTACACCTTC
CDR3 protein: CASSSRTGTDYGYTF
D gene: TRBD1
V gene: TRBV5-1
J gene: TRBJ1-2
clone size: few

CDR3 DNA: TGTGCCAGCAGTTTATTCTCGGGATCGAACACCGGGGAGCTGTTTTTT
CDR3 protein: CASSLFSGSNTGELFF
D gene: -
V gene: TRBV12-3/TRBV12-4
J gene: TRBJ2-2
clone size: -

CDR3 DNA: TGCAGTGCTAGAGGCAGGGACAGGGGGTCATCACCCCTCCACTTT
CDR3 protein: CSARGRDRGSSPLHF
D gene: TRBD1
V gene: TRBV20-1
J gene: TRBJ1-6
clone size: few

CDR3 DNA: TGTGCCAGCAGCTTAAAGGCCCTGGCGAACACCGGGGAGCTGTTTTTT
CDR3 protein: CASSLKALANTGELFF
D gene: -
V gene: TRBV7-3
J gene: TRBJ2-2
clone size: few

CDR3 DNA: TGTGCCAGCAGTTTTGAGACCGGGTTTAAGGCTTTCTTT
CDR3 protein: CASSFETGFKAFF
D gene: -
V gene: TRBV12-3/TRBV12-4
J gene: TRBJ1-1
clone size: few

CDR3 DNA: TGTGCCAGCGAAATCGGACACACCTATACGCAGTATTTT
CDR3 protein: CASEIGHTYTQYF
D gene: -
V gene: TRBV6-2/TRBV6-3
J gene: TRBJ2-3
clone size: few

CDR3 DNA: TGCGCCAGCAGCTTGGAGGGGTATAGCGGGACCTACACAGATACGCAGTATTTT
CDR3 protein: CASSLEGYSGTYTDTQYF
D gene: TRBD2
V gene: TRBV5-1
J gene: TRBJ2-3
clone size: few

CDR3 DNA: TGTGCCAGCAGCCTGACGACACCCCCACAGGAGACCCAGTACTTC
CDR3 protein: CASSLTTPPQETQYF
D gene: -
V gene: TRBV7-8
J gene: TRBJ2-5
clone size: -

CDR3 DNA: TGTGCCAGCAGCCGACTAGCGGGGGGGCCTGGGTTC
CDR3 protein: CASSRLAGGPGF
D gene: TRBD2
V gene: TRBV7-2
J gene: TRBJ2-5
clone size: -

CDR3 DNA: TGTGCCAGCAGCTTAACCTCGGGGACCCAGTACTTC
CDR3 protein: CASSLTSGTQYF
D gene: -
V gene: TRBV12-3/TRBV12-4
J gene: TRBJ2-5
clone size: few

CDR3 DNA: TGCAGCGCCGGGACAGGACACACTGAAGCTTTCTTT
CDR3 protein: CSAGTGHTEAFF
D gene: TRBD1
V gene: TRBV29-1
J gene: TRBJ1-1
clone size: many

CDR3 DNA: TGTGCCAGCAGCCAAGAGTTACGGAGTTCAGGGGTCCAAGAGACCCAGTACTTC
CDR3 protein: CASSQELRSSGVQETQYF
D gene: -
V gene: TRBV3-1
J gene: TRBJ2-5
clone size: few

CDR3 DNA: TGTGCCAGCAGCCGCGCAGGGGGAGCTTTCTTT
CDR3 protein: CASSRAGGAFF
D gene: TRBD1
V gene: TRBV7-8
J gene: TRBJ1-1
clone size: -

CDR3 DNA: TGTGCCAGCAGTTTGCAGGGGAGGGACTCACCCCTCCACTTT
CDR3 protein: CASSLQGRDSPLHF
D gene: -
V gene: TRBV12-3/TRBV12-4
J gene: TRBJ1-6
clone size: -

CDR3 DNA: TGTGCCAGCAGCTTAGCATCGAGCCTTGGGACCCAGTACTTC
CDR3 protein: CASSLASSLGTQYF
D gene: -
V gene: TRBV7-2
J gene: TRBJ2-5
clone size: -

CDR3 DNA: TGCAGTGCGTTACAGGGGGCTAGCACAGATACGCAGTATTTT
CDR3 protein: CSALQGASTDTQYF
D gene: TRBD1
V gene: TRBV20-1
J gene: TRBJ2-3
clone size: many

CDR3 DNA: TGTGCCTGGAGTGTGGGGCCGGGCCGAGGGGAAAAACTGTTTTTT
CDR3 protein: CAWSVGPGRGEKLFF
D gene: -
V gene: TRBV30
J gene: TRBJ1-4
clone size: -

CDR3 DNA: TGTGCCAGCCATTCAGTGGCGAAGGCCCAGTACTTC
CDR3 protein: CASHSVAKAQYF
D gene: -
V gene: TRBV6-2/TRBV6-3
J gene: TRBJ2-5
clone size: -

CDR3 DNA: TGCGCCAGCAGCTTGGAGGGGGACGGTCAGCCCCAGCATTTT
CDR3 protein: CASSLEGDGQPQHF
D gene: -
V gene: TRBV5-1
J gene: TRBJ1-5
clone size: few

CDR3 DNA: TGTGCCAGCAGCACCCGGGAAGGCTACAATGAGCAGTTCTTC
CDR3 protein: CASSTREGYNEQFF
D gene: -
V gene: TRBV11-2
J gene: TRBJ2-1
clone size: once

CDR3 DNA: TGCGCCAGCAGCTCCGACAGCCCCCCGGATACGCAGTATTTT
CDR3 protein: CASSSDSPPDTQYF
D gene: -
V gene: TRBV5-1
J gene: TRBJ2-3
clone size: -

CDR3 DNA: TGTGCCAGCTCACCACTACCCCCGGCAAGAGACCTTTCTAACTATGGCTACACCTTC
CDR3 protein: CASSPLPPARDLSNYGYTF
D gene: -
V gene: TRBV18
J gene: TRBJ1-2
clone size: -

CDR3 DNA: TGTGCCAGCAGCTTAGACCCGGCGGTAAACACTGAAGCTTTCTTT
CDR3 protein: CASSLDPAVNTEAFF
D gene: -
V gene: TRBV11-2
J gene: TRBJ1-1
clone size: few

CDR3 DNA: TGCGCCAGCAGCCAAGAGGGGGGAATATTGGGTGGGCAAGAGACCCAGTACTTC
CDR3 protein: CASSQEGGILGGQETQYF
D gene: -
V gene: TRBV4-1
J gene: TRBJ2-5
clone size: many

CDR3 DNA: TGTGCCAGCAGACTAGCGGGGGCCCAAGAGACCCAGTACTTC
CDR3 protein: CASRLAGAQETQYF
D gene: TRBD2
V gene: TRBV7-9
J gene: TRBJ2-5
clone size: -